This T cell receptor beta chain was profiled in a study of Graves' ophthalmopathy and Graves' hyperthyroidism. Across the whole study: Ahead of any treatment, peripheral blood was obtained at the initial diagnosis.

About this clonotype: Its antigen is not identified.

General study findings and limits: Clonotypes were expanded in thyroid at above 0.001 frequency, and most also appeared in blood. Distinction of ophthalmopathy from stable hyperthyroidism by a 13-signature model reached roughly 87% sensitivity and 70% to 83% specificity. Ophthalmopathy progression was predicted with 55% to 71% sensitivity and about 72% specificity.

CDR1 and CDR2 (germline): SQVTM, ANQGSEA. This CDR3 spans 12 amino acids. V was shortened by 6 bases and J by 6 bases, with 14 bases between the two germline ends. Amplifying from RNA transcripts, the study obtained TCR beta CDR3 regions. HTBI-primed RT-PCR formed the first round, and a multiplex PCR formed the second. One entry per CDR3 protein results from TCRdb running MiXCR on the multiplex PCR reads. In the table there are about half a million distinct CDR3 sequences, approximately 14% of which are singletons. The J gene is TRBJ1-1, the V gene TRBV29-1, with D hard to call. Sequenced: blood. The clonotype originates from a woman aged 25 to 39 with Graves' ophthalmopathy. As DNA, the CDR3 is TGCAGCGTGAGGTGGAATGTTGCTGAAGCTTTCTTT. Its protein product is CSVRWNVAEAFF. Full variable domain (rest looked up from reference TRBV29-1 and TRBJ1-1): SAVISQKPSRDICQRGTSLTIQCQVDSQVTMMFWYRQQPGQSLTLIATANQGSEATYESGFVIDKFPISRPNLTFSTLTVSNMSPEDSSIYLCSVRWNVAEAFFGQGTRLTVV.